This T cell receptor beta chain comes out of a study of cytomegalovirus exposure and HLA in healthy donors. The PCR employed 60 Vbeta primers together with 13 Jbeta primers. TCRdb's copy holds only in-frame clones and misses some; the assay was immunoSEQ multiplex PCR. The sample has over 35,000 clones; 45% to 65% are singletons. V was cut by 6 bases and J by 6 bases, with 11 bases left in between. Per germline, CDR1 DFQATT and CDR2 SNEGSKA (reference sequence). The CDR3 has 11 residues. What was sequenced was PBMCs. The gene calls are TRBV20-1 and TRBJ1-1; D ambiguous. The TCR originated in a human donor in good health. CDR3 bases: TGCAGTGCGCCGCGGGATGCTGAAGCTTTCTTT. Its protein is CSAPRDAEAFF.